The 21 T cell receptor beta chains given below trace back to one sample, sequenced in a study of T cells in Graves' hyperthyroidism and ophthalmopathy. The investigators amplified TCR beta CDR3 regions from RNA transcripts. Initially, a first-round RT-PCR of the TCR CDR3 employed the HTBI primer set. TCRdb processed the multiplex PCR reads anew with MiXCR; each CDR3 protein has one entry. Of some 600,000 distinct CDR3 sequences in the sample, about 15% were seen once. Sequencing used blood. These receptors originate from a woman aged 25 to 45 with Graves' hyperthyroidism that later progressed to Graves' ophthalmopathy.

This clonotype turned up a few times. V gene TRBV6-2 or TRBV6-3 combines with J gene TRBJ1-1, with TRBD1 matching 8 bases. The CDR3 covers 12 residues. The germline V gene has CDR1 MNHEY and CDR2 SVGEGT. The ends lost 6 bases at V and 8 bases at J; junction bases unmatched: 5. In DNA form, the CDR3 reads TGTGCCAGCAGAACCACAGGGGGGGAAGCTTTCTTT. It is translated as CASRTTGGEAFF.

The sample holds many counts of this clonotype. The chain links TRBV13 to TRBJ2-1; 12 nucleotides align to TRBD2. V lost 7 bases, J lost 7 bases, and 8 bases stayed unmatched. The CDR3 runs 15 residues. Germline CDR1 is PRHDT and CDR2 is FYEKMQ (reference sequence). CDR3 DNA sequence: TGTGCCAGCACCCCCCGGACTAGCGGGAAAAATGAGCAGTTCTTC. This encodes CASTPRTSGKNEQFF.

This clonotype has ten or more counts. This sequence joins TRBV28 and TRBJ2-5; tentatively, D is TRBD2 (6 bases). The germline V gene encodes CDR1 MDHEN and CDR2 SYDVKM. CDR3 length: 15 amino acids. V dropped 4 bases and J dropped 1 base, with 13 bases sitting between them. CDR3 residues: CASSSTGSPQETQYF. The CDR3 region has the DNA TGTGCCAGCAGTTCGACCGGGAGCCCCCAAGAGACCCAGTACTTC.

This clonotype was recorded a few times. This chain connects TRBV6-2 or TRBV6-3 to TRBJ2-1; 8 bases agree with TRBD1. V was clipped by 4 bases and J by 2 bases; unmatched bases: 10. This CDR3 has 17 residues. The germline V gene encodes CDR1 MNHEY and CDR2 SVGEGT. For the CDR3, the DNA is TGTGCCAGCAGTTGGACAGGGAGGCTAGCCACCTACAATGAGCAGTTCTTC. Protein product: CASSWTGRLATYNEQFF.

This clonotype was observed many times. The rearrangement links TRBV5-1 to TRBJ2-4; D tentatively reads TRBD1 or TRBD2 (5 bases each). Trimming pared 4 bases from V and 5 bases from J, leaving 16 bases between. The CDR3 is made up of 15 amino acids. Per the germline V gene, CDR1 is SGHRS and CDR2 is YFSETQ. The CDR3 nucleotides read TGCGCCAGCAGCGAAACCGGGACGCCAGAAAACATTCAGTACTTC. It specifies CASSETGTPENIQYF.

The table lists this clonotype with many counts. The chain joins TRBV2 to TRBJ1-6; 12 nucleotides line up with TRBD1. Germline-derived CDR1 and CDR2 are SNHLY and FYNNEI. The CDR3 contains 19 residues. J lost 6 bases, V lost 6 bases, and 15 bases had no gene match. For the CDR3, the DNA is TGTGCCAGCAGCCGGGGACAGGGGGCGAGTATTGGTGGTAATTCACCCCTCCACTTT. Its translation: CASSRGQGASIGGNSPLHF.

This clonotype was picked up a small number of times. The chain recombines TRBV12-3 or TRBV12-4 with TRBJ2-2; no definite D call. V was pared by 3 bases and J by 2 bases, with 7 bases between. The CDR3 loop spans 14 amino acids. CDR3 protein: CASSFPPNTGELFF. CDR3 sequence (DNA): TGTGCCAGCAGTTTCCCCCCTAACACCGGGGAGCTGTTTTTT.

V usage is TRBV18 and J usage is TRBJ2-7; possibly TRBD1 or TRBD2 for D (5 bases each). This CDR3 contains 16 residues. Deletions cut 3 bases from V and 4 bases from J, with 19 bases between. Germline V CDR1 and CDR2: KGHSH, LQKENI. The CDR3 coding sequence is TGTGCCAGCTCACCCCCTGGGGGTTTGACTGGGTACGAGCAGTACTTC. Its translation is CASSPPGGLTGYEQYF.

In its sample, this clonotype was seen a few times. The chain is built from TRBV20-1 and TRBJ2-7; 8 nucleotides line up with TRBD2. Germline CDR1 DFQATT, CDR2 SNEGSKA (reference sequence). This CDR3 is built from 13 residues. With V trimmed by 0 bases and J by 4 bases, 2 bases remained unmatched. CDR3 sequence reads: CSARELAEYEQYF. DNA for the CDR3: TGCAGTGCTAGAGAACTAGCGGAGTACGAGCAGTACTTC.

This clonotype was seen many times. V is TRBV12-3 or TRBV12-4 and J is TRBJ1-2; TRBD1 matches 8 bases. The length of the CDR3 is 15 residues. V lost 3 bases, J lost 2 bases, and 5 bases stayed unmatched. CDR3 nucleotide sequence: TGTGCCAGCAGTTTTGGACAGGGCCTCAACTATGGCTACACCTTC. Its translation is CASSFGQGLNYGYTF.

This clonotype was seen ten or more times. The J gene is TRBJ1-2, the V gene TRBV20-1, with TRBD1 identical over 7 bases. Losses at the gene ends were 6 bases for V and 6 bases for J; bases not matched to a gene: 13. CDR3 size: 14 residues. The germline gives CDR1 DFQATT, CDR2 SNEGSKA (reference sequence). The CDR3 spells CSARPDRVLHGYTF. DNA of the CDR3: TGCAGTGCGAGACCTGACAGGGTCCTTCATGGCTACACCTTC.

The table lists this clonotype with many counts. Here the CDR3 reads CASSLAGRGPPWGNEQFF. In nucleotides, the CDR3 is TGTGCCAGCAGTTTAGCCGGTCGGGGACCCCCATGGGGCAATGAGCAGTTCTTC. V gene TRBV12-3 or TRBV12-4 combines with J gene TRBJ2-1; the D call may be TRBD1 or TRBD2 (5 bases each). Trimming took 0 bases from V and 6 from J, leaving 21 bases between them. This CDR3 is 18 amino acids long.

J is TRBJ2-5 and V is TRBV30; tentatively, D is TRBD2 (6 bases). Trimming left V 4 bases short and J 4 bases short, with 10 bases between. The CDR3 spans 12 residues. The germline V gene encodes CDR1 GTSNPN and CDR2 SVGIG (reference sequence). The DNA of the CDR3 is TGTGCCTGGACAGGGACTGGAGAGACCCAGTACTTC. It yields the protein CAWTGTGETQYF. Full variable domain (remainder filled in from reference TRBV30 and TRBJ2-5): SQTIHQWPATLVQPVGSPLSLECTVEGTSNPNLYWYRQAAGRGLQLLFYSVGIGQISSEVPQNLSASRPQDRQFILSSKKLLLSDSGFYLCAWTGTGETQYFGPGTRLLVL.

The chain combines TRBV14 with TRBJ2-7; D remains unclear. CDR3 length equals 15 residues. The V gene's germline CDR1 is SGHDN and CDR2 FVKESK. Trimming took off 1 base at V and 2 bases at J, with 12 bases between the two ends. The CDR3 protein is CASSQGVAATYEQYF. DNA of the CDR3: TGTGCCAGCAGCCAAGGAGTAGCAGCTACCTACGAGCAGTACTTC.

This clonotype was counted at least ten times. V usage is TRBV19 and J usage is TRBJ1-1, with no clear D. The CDR3 spans 14 residues. V was clipped by 2 bases and J by 4 bases, with 11 bases between them. The germline CDR1 and CDR2 sequences are LNHDA and SQIVND (reference sequence). This CDR3 is CASSIFRGGTEAFF. Written as DNA, the CDR3 is TGTGCCAGTAGTATATTTAGAGGCGGCACTGAAGCTTTCTTT. Based on the CDR3 plus reference TRBV19 and TRBJ1-1, the full variable domain is DGGITQSPKYLFRKEGQNVTLSCEQNLNHDAMYWYRQDPGQGLRLIYYSQIVNDFQKGDIAEGYSVSREKKESFPLTVTSAQKNPTAFYLCASSIFRGGTEAFFGQGTRLTVV.

To note about this clonotype: This could be a read error, since a much larger clone is one nucleotide away. CDR3 residues: CASSLGFPGQGLYPYTF. The CDR3 DNA follows: TGTGCCAGCAGCTTAGGGTTCCCGGGACAGGGTCTCTATCCCTACACCTTC. The chain carries TRBV11-3 and TRBJ1-2; 9 bases line up with TRBD1. The germline gives CDR1 SGHNT, CDR2 YENEEA. This CDR3 has 17 residues. The junction had 16 bases not matched to a gene; V was cut back by 1 base and J by 10 bases.

The table lists this clonotype with many counts. The CDR3 DNA sequence: TGTGCCATCAGTGAGTCTGACCCCCAAGGGACAGATACGCAGTATTTT. Residues: CAISESDPQGTDTQYF. The V and J genes are TRBV10-3 and TRBJ2-3; D not resolved. Germline V gene lookup returns CDR1 ENHRY and CDR2 SYGVKD. V was trimmed by 0 bases and J by 3 bases, leaving 13 bases between them. There are 16 residues in the CDR3.

This clonotype was seen more than once but under ten times. V and J are TRBV4-2 and TRBJ2-7; 8 positions agree with TRBD1. Germline CDR1 LGHNA, CDR2 YNFKEQ. This CDR3 is built from 16 residues. J lost 5 bases, V lost 0 bases, and 9 bases had no gene match. The CDR3 DNA reads TGTGCCAGCAGCCAAGATCTGCGGCAGGGGGCGAACGAGCAGTACTTC. Amino acids: CASSQDLRQGANEQYF.

This clonotype was found many times. This rearrangement joins TRBV28 to TRBJ2-2; 11 bases agree with TRBD1. This CDR3 is 19 amino acids long. The junction had 14 bases not matched to a gene; V was cut back by 8 bases and J by 0 bases. Per the germline V gene, CDR1 is MDHEN and CDR2 is SYDVKM. The CDR3 spells CASGTNPGTGGSNTGELFF. The CDR3 bases are TGTGCCAGCGGTACAAACCCCGGGACAGGGGGATCGAACACCGGGGAGCTGTTTTTT.

This clonotype has at least ten counts. A read error is likely, as this CDR3 ends without the conserved phenylalanine or tryptophan. This sequence joins TRBV12-3 or TRBV12-4 and TRBJ1-2; 9 bases are shared with TRBD1. The CDR3 totals 14 residues. V lost 5 bases and J lost 5; bases outside the gene matches: 6. CDR3 DNA sequence: TGTGCCAGCAGTCCCATCGGGACAGGGTATGGCTACACCCTC. It encodes CASSPIGTGYGYTL.

In its sample, this clonotype was seen many times. The rearrangement joins TRBV7-6 to TRBJ1-1, with D perhaps matching TRBD1 (5 bases). V was pared by 9 bases and J by 3 bases, with 26 bases between. Germline values: CDR1 SGHVS, CDR2 FNYEAQ. CDR3 length equals 17 residues. This CDR3 is CARGLRGRNAMDTEAFF. The CDR3 region has the DNA TGTGCCAGGGGCTTGCGGGGGAGAAACGCAATGGACACTGAAGCTTTCTTT.